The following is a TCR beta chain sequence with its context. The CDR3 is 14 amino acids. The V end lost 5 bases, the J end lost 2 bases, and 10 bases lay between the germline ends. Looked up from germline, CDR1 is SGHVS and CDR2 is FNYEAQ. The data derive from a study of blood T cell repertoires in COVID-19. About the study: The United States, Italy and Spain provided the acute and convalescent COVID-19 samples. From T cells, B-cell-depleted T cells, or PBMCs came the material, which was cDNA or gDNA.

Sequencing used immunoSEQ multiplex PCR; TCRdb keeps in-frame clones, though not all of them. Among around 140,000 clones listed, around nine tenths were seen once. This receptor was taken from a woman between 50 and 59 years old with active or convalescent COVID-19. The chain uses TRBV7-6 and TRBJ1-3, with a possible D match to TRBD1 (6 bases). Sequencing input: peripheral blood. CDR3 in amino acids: CASSEGQPGNTIYF. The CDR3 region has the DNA TGTGCCAGCAGCGAAGGACAGCCTGGAAACACCATATATTTT.